This T cell receptor beta chain was observed in a study of T cell responses to AZD1222 COVID-19 vaccine (dated by TCRdb to the early 2020s). Notes on the research overall: AZD1222 recipients whose second dose came at about 4 weeks and those whose second dose came at about 12 weeks were combined into one group, since spike-specific TCR depth and breadth did not differ between the two schedules. Enrollment into the trials was organized by age into subgroups of 18-55, 56-69 and 70-plus years, and those subgroups contained about 160, 30 and 59 TCR-sequenced participants, respectively. TCR sequencing covered over 230 trial participants: nearly 210 given two doses of AZD1222 and 26 given two doses of MenACWY control vaccine. The full study reports these points: Reportedly, almost half of the unique spike-specific TCRs recognized epitopes lying outside the regions that are mutated in the B.1.351 and B.1.1.7 variants. Participants were mostly white British and included more females than males, and it was suggested by the authors that clonal diversity may have been underestimated. No day 14 peak-response samples were available, so repertoires were characterized only after the peak T cell response. Only five to seven AZD1222 recipients were SARS-CoV-2 seropositive at baseline, limiting conclusions about previously exposed vaccinees. A significant rise in spike-specific TCR breadth and depth was observed after two AZD1222 doses relative to day 0 and relative to MenACWY recipients. The vaccine-associated CD4 TCRs covered the entire spike protein, and the dominant responses fell in regions 160-218 and 743-854. The 56-69-year group was small, and its depth increase did not reach significance, likely because of low power.

The CDR3 regions of human TCRbeta chains were subjected to immunosequencing. The study's own analysis went as follows. TCRs in the repertoires were compared against a reference library of SARS-CoV-2-specific TCRs that had been generated with the MIRA antigen-specificity platform. Breadth was defined as the fraction of unique TCRs that were SARS-CoV-2-associated, and depth was defined as the fraction of total T cells that were SARS-CoV-2-associated. Using the MIRA data, every spike-specific TCR was mapped to the spike region that the TCR reacted to and assigned to either a CD4 or a CD8 class. Log10-transformed breadth and depth values were compared by one-way ANOVA with Sidak's multiple comparisons tests. In TCRdb, the immuneACCESS table is reduced to in-frame sequences with V and J assigned. These tables do not hold every clone; where another copy was compared, an unresolved V gene accounts for under half, and the others remain unexplained. That table furnishes V, J and clone size, whereas the DNA furnished D and trimming. The sample includes around 99,000 clones, with about 90% observed a single time. In total, the top ten clones hold over 4% of the sample.

Notes on this clone: The target of this receptor is not known. Within one base of it there is no much larger clone, and no base qualities were kept.

The time point label for this specimen denotes: baseline before first vaccination. Samples from vaccinated people were obtained from the UK trials COV001 and COV002, which included a single-blind randomized controlled phase 2/3 trial of AZD1222 (ChAdOx1 nCoV-19) in healthy adults. For TCRbeta chain sequencing, PBMC samples from trial participants were taken at day 0 and at day 28 after the second dose. The CDR3 measures 15 amino acids from cysteine to phenylalanine. The DNA shown is the 45-base CDR3, in frame from base 1. After removal of 4 bases from V and 4 bases from J, the junction retains 8 bases not matched to a gene. For CDR1 and CDR2, the germline V gene (reference sequence) lists LGHDT and YNNKEL.

The starting material was peripheral blood, obtained on day 0 of AZD1222 vaccination. This TCR was sampled from an adult in good health. The rearranged segments are TRBV3-1 (or the pseudogene TRBV3-2) and TRBJ1-1; 8 bases in between match TRBD1. The CDR3 protein is CASSLRGLGGTEAFF. DNA sequence: TGTGCCAGCAGCCTCAGGGGGCTAGGGGGCACTGAAGCTTTCTTT.